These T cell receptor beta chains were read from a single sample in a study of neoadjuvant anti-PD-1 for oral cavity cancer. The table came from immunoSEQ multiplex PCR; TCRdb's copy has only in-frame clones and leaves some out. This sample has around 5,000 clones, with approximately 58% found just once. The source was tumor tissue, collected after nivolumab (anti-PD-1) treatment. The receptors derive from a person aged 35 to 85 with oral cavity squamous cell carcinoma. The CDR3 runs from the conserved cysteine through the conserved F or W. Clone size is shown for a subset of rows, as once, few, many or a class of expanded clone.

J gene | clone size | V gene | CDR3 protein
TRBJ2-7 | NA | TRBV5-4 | CASSLGGSTYEQYF
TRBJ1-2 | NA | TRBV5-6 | CASSPRAAGYTF
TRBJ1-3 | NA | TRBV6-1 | CASLDRDLGNTIYF
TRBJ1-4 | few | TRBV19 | CASRDRGYEKLFF
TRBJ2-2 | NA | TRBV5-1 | CASSLGGFSTGELFF
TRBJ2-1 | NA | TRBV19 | CASSRGQVISYNEQFF
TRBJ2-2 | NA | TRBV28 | CASSSLDFTGELFF
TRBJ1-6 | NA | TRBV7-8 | CASSLSEHATINSPLHF
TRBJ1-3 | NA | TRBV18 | CASSLRGENDGNTIYF
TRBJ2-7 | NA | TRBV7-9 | CASSPGQGIYEQYF
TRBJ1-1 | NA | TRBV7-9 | CASSVRQVGAFF
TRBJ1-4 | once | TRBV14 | CASSQVERDRGGRVNEKLFF
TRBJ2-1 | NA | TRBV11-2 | CASSLRTSGRVYNEQFF
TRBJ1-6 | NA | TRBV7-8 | CASSLEWNSPLHF
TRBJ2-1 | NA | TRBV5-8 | CASSFNENSYNEQFF
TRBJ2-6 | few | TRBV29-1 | CSVGLGGSGANVLTF
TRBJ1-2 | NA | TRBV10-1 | CASSEGFSYGYTF
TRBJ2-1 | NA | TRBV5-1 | CASSSGQGAYNEQFF
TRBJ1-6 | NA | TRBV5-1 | CASSAGMDRGNSPLHF
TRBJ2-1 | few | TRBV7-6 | CASSSAGTGFYNEQFF
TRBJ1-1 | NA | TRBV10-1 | CASSPLRGDYITEAFF
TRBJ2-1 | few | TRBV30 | CAWSVLEGEQFF
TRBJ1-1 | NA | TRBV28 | CASSPAEGTEAFF
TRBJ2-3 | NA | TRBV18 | CASSPSGRAGDTQYF
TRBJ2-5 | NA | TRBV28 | CASSLGTNLGGETQYF
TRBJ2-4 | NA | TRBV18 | CASSPIGGQKNIQYF
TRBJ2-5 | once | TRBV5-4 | CASSLNRPEETQYF
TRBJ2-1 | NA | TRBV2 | CASRFGTSGGRAEQFF
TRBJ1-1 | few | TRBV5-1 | CASSHGQNEAFF